The T cell receptor (beta chain) described here comes from a study of beta chain features in type 1 diabetes. Findings and caveats of the study: Relative to healthy donors, patients appeared to have naive, central memory and Treg TCRB repertoires that were more similar.

Sequenced material consisted of expressed TCRB transcripts (all of the isolated RNA was reverse transcribed). It was found that naive, central memory and regulatory T cell samples averaged roughly 3.6 million reads. The repertoire was sequenced with immunoSEQ multiplex PCR; TCRdb's copy has only in-frame clones and lacks some. Found here are under 450,000 clones, 14% of them singletons; the top ten hold around 0.039%. The V gene lost 0 bases and the J gene lost 0 bases, with 17 bases spanning the gap. Germline V gene lookup returns CDR1 GTSNPN and CDR2 SVGIG (reference sequence). The CDR3 consists of 17 residues. The table lists this clone with a few counts. Its antigen is undetermined. On average, the one heparinised blood draw given by each donor was approximately 100 mL. Using CD45RO/CCR7/CD25/CD127/CD95/CD27, CD4+ naive, central memory, regulatory and stem cell-like memory cells were sorted.

The material sequenced was naive CD4+ T cells from blood. The gene calls are TRBV30 and TRBJ1-1; D is unclear. This TCR was recovered from a man aged 25-40 years in good health. The CDR3 loop reads CAWSVCRSCVLNTEAFF. The DNA for the CDR3 is TGTGCCTGGAGTGTATGTCGATCCTGCGTATTGAACACTGAAGCTTTCTTT.